This T cell receptor beta chain came from a study of blood T cell repertoires in COVID-19. Enrolled during active infection, Seattle patients were then followed longitudinally. CDR3 length: 17 amino acids. Germline lookup yields CDR1 LGHDT and CDR2 YNNKEL (reference sequence). The ends lost 2 bases at V and 2 bases at J; junction bases unmatched: 7. Original processing methods: Estimation of nucleated cell counts was performed using reference gene primer amplification. Only in-frame clones appear in the TCRdb table, and some are missing; sequencing was by immunoSEQ multiplex PCR. That table is the source of V, J and clone size, and D and trimming were worked out from the DNA. The data show 95,000 to 150,000 clones, with around 80% seen just once and roughly 15% held by the top ten.

Sequencing was done on a sample of peripheral blood. V gene TRBV3-1 (or the pseudogene TRBV3-2) combines with J gene TRBJ2-5, with TRBD2 matching over 11 bases. This receptor was taken from a man younger than 45 with COVID-19, enrolled during active disease. CDR3 loop: CASSQSRLAGRQETQYF. DNA of the CDR3: TGTGCCAGCAGCCAATCGCGACTAGCGGGGAGGCAAGAGACCCAGTACTTC.